This T cell receptor (beta chain) stems from a study of identical twins. The germline CDR1 and CDR2 sequences are DFQATT and SNEGSKA (reference sequence). The CDR3 consists of 11 residues. V lost 5 bases, J lost 10 bases, and 11 bases lay in between. As to this clonotype: Antigen specificity is unknown.

Points from the study as a whole: Part of the zero-insertion signal could reflect confounding by invariant MAIT and iNKT cells. There were fewer insertions in abundant cord blood beta clonotypes, but memory repertoires showed no such pattern.

Template switching, a step in the protocol, added a universal primer site, and cDNA carried unique molecular identifiers. MiXCR, run by TCRdb on the 5' RACE reads, gives a single entry per CDR3 protein. The table shows 300,000 to 400,000 distinct CDR3 sequences, with roughly 9% occurring only once. What was sequenced was naive T cells sorted from blood. The genes are TRBV20-1 and TRBJ2-2; the D is unclear. The sequence was obtained from a woman aged 45-65 years in good health. CDR3 DNA: TGCAGTGCTTATCTACGCGAGGAGCTGTTTTTT. Its translation is CSAYLREELFF.